A single sample gave rise to the 23 T cell receptor beta chains below, sequenced in a study of shared clonotypes between healthy human individuals. Produced via immunoSEQ multiplex PCR; TCRdb's table is partial and in-frame only. The sample lists 490,000 or so clones, 65% to 80% occurring once. Material: PBMCs. Receptors originate from a woman aged 40 to 55 in good health. Some clones in this sample may be carry-over from other donors' samples.

The rearrangement uses TRBV27 and TRBJ2-7; D may match TRBD1 or TRBD2 (5 bases each). The CDR3 extends over 14 amino acids. Trimming stripped 3 bases from V and 7 bases from J, with 16 bases between. Germline-derived CDR1 and CDR2 are MNHEY and SMNVEV (reference sequence). CDR3 amino acids: CASSFRGRVGEQYF. CDR3 nucleotides: TGTGCCAGCAGTTTCCGGGGACGAGTTGGAGAGCAGTACTTC.

In regard to this clone: A much larger clone lies a single base off, so this may be a read error. This chain links TRBV29-1 with TRBJ2-5; D might be TRBD2 (5 bases). CDR3 length equals 13 residues. Per germline, CDR1 SQVTM and CDR2 ANQGSEA. Trimming took off 4 bases at V and 6 bases at J, with 15 bases between the two ends. The CDR3 loop is CSVAEGARKTQYF. The CDR3, as DNA: TGCAGCGTTGCCGAGGGAGCAAGGAAGACCCAGTACTTC.

V gene TRBV6-7 combines with J gene TRBJ2-3, with TRBD2 identical over 11 bases. TRBV6-7 qualifies as an ORF whose function is uncertain. The CDR3 is 17 amino acids. V lost 6 bases and J lost 4; bases outside the gene matches: 12. DNA for the CDR3: TGTGCCAGCAGACCGCCCACTAGCGGGAGCCCCTCAGATACGCAGTATTTT. Amino acid sequence: CASRPPTSGSPSDTQYF.

The chain recombines TRBV15 with TRBJ1-5; 8 bases map to TRBD1. The trim removed 4 bases at V and 5 bases at J, leaving 10 bases unmatched. In germline, CDR1 is LNHNV, CDR2 YYDKDF (reference sequence). The CDR3 runs 16 residues. CDR3 protein: CATSKPGQGPDQPQHF. CDR3 nucleotide sequence: TGTGCCACCAGCAAACCAGGACAGGGCCCCGATCAGCCCCAGCATTTT. The full variable domain, with the rest looked up from reference TRBV15 and TRBJ1-5, is DAMVIQNPRYQVTQFGKPVTLSCSQTLNHNVMYWYQQKSSQAPKLLFHYYDKDFNNEADTPDNFQSRRPNTSFCFLDIRSPGLGDTAMYLCATSKPGQGPDQPQHFGDGTRLSIL.

In its sample, this clone was seen once. The rearrangement joins TRBV7-3 to TRBJ2-1; 7 bases line up with TRBD2. CDR1 and CDR2 from the germline V gene are SGHTA and FQGTGA. V was clipped by 5 bases and J by 6 bases; unmatched bases: 4. This CDR3 contains 13 residues. The CDR3 bases are TGTGCCAGCAGCCCCACGGGGGGCAATGAGCAGTTCTTC. Translating gives CASSPTGGNEQFF.

This clone was picked up a small number of times. The chain recombines TRBV7-9 with TRBJ2-1, with TRBD2 matching over 8 bases. Germline V gene data show CDR1 as SEHNR and CDR2 as FQNEAQ (reference sequence). Trimming took 3 bases from V and 7 from J; bases not matched to a gene: 8. This CDR3 spans 15 amino acids. The CDR3: CASSFIAGRLNEQFF. The CDR3, as DNA: TGTGCCAGCAGCTTCATAGCGGGAAGGTTGAATGAGCAGTTCTTC.

The rearrangement joins TRBV28 to TRBJ1-1, with D uncertain. This CDR3 has 12 amino acids. V was cut by 7 bases and J by 1 base, with 7 bases left in between. Germline V CDR1 and CDR2: MDHEN, SYDVKM. The CDR3 DNA reads TGTGCCAGCATCCATACGAACACTGAAGCTTTCTTT. This sequence encodes CASIHTNTEAFF. The whole variable domain, remainder taken from reference TRBV28 and TRBJ1-1, is DVKVTQSSRYLVKRTGEKVFLECVQDMDHENMFWYRQDPGLGLRLIYFSYDVKMKEKGDIPEGYSVSREKKERFSLILESASTNQTSMYLCASIHTNTEAFFGQGTRLTVV.

This sequence joins TRBV5-6 and TRBJ2-5, with D unresolved. There are 13 residues in the CDR3. Germline V gene lookup returns CDR1 SGHDT and CDR2 YYEEEE. Trimming removed 2 bases at V and 5 bases at J, with 10 bases between. DNA of the CDR3: TGTGCCAGCAGCTTCGCGATGGGGGAGACCCAGTACTTC. Translated: CASSFAMGETQYF.

This sequence joins TRBV5-1 and TRBJ2-7, with 8 bases identical to TRBD2. CDR1 is SGHRS, CDR2 YFSETQ, per germline. The length of the CDR3 is 15 residues. The trim removed 2 bases at V and 3 bases at J, leaving 7 bases unmatched. CDR3 region: CASSLSGSTHYEQYF. As DNA, the CDR3 is TGCGCCAGCAGCTTAAGCGGGAGTACCCACTACGAGCAGTACTTC.

About this clone itself: A much bigger clone sits one base away, suggesting this may be a read error. The CDR3 DNA is TGCGCCAGCAGACTAGCGGGAGTAGAGACCCAGTACTTC. It translates to CASRLAGVETQYF. The V call is TRBV5-1, the J call TRBJ2-5, with 11 bases fitting TRBD2. Germline-derived CDR1 and CDR2 are SGHRS and YFSETQ. The trim removed 5 bases at V and 4 bases at J, leaving 1 base unmatched. The CDR3 covers 13 residues.

This clone has only one observation. The same CDR3 can be traced to other DNA sequences in this sample. V gene TRBV28 combines with J gene TRBJ2-3; no clear D gene. Trimming shortened V by 1 base and J by 6 bases, and 2 bases separated the two germline ends. This CDR3 comprises 11 residues. Germline V gives CDR1 MDHEN, CDR2 SYDVKM. CDR3 bases: TGTGCCAGCAGTTTATTGGATACGCAGTATTTT. Protein product: CASSLLDTQYF.

The CDR3 is CAWSLRGPYGYTF. The CDR3 DNA reads TGTGCCTGGAGTTTGAGGGGCCCCTATGGCTACACCTTC. V usage is TRBV30 and J usage is TRBJ1-2; a possible D gene is TRBD1 (5 bases). The CDR3 length is 13 residues. Germline V CDR1 and CDR2: GTSNPN, SVGIG (reference sequence). Trimming pared 2 bases from V and 4 bases from J, leaving 11 bases between.

This sequence joins TRBV7-9 and TRBJ2-5, with TRBD2 identical over 7 bases. This CDR3 region has 15 residues. J lost 0 bases, V lost 0 bases, and 1 base had no gene match. Germline CDR1 is SEHNR and CDR2 is FQNEAQ (reference sequence). The CDR3 bases are TGTGCCAGCAGCTTAGCGGGAGGGTACCAAGAGACCCAGTACTTC. It specifies CASSLAGGYQETQYF.

The chain is built from TRBV2 and TRBJ2-1; the match to TRBD2 covers 14 bases. V lost 9 bases to trimming and J lost 4 bases; unmatched junction nucleotides: 8. This CDR3 region has 16 residues. Germline CDR1 reads SNHLY; CDR2 reads FYNNEI. The CDR3 reads CASSIGTSGSYNEQFF. CDR3 in DNA: TGTGCCAGTTCTATAGGGACTAGCGGGAGTTACAATGAGCAGTTCTTC.

This clone was detected ten times or more. The chain is built from TRBV4-1 and TRBJ1-6; no clear D. Germline loops: CDR1 MGHRA, CDR2 YSYEKL. The CDR3 covers 16 residues. V lost 3 bases to trimming and J lost 7 bases, with 16 bases between them. The CDR3 protein is CASSHILRIRNSPLHF. As DNA, the CDR3 is TGCGCCAGCAGCCACATACTCCGGATACGGAATTCACCCCTCCACTTT.

CDR3 residues: CASRPQGPNEKLFF. The CDR3 DNA reads TGTGCCAGCAGGCCACAGGGTCCTAATGAAAAACTGTTTTTT. The rearrangement joins TRBV28 to TRBJ1-4; the D gene is possibly TRBD1 (6 bases). CDR1 is MDHEN, CDR2 SYDVKM, per germline. The CDR3 loop spans 14 amino acids. The ends were cut back, 6 bases at V and 3 bases at J, with 11 bases in the middle.

The rearrangement links TRBV2 to TRBJ1-2; 7 nucleotides agree with TRBD1. Trimming removed 7 bases from V and 13 bases from J; junction bases left unmatched: 12. Per the germline V gene, CDR1 is SNHLY and CDR2 is FYNNEI. CDR3 length: 12 residues. CDR3 nucleotide sequence: TGTGCCAGCAATAAAGACAGGGATATTCCCACCTTC. Protein sequence: CASNKDRDIPTF.

This clone has just one count. The rearrangement uses TRBV9 and TRBJ2-3; 11 nucleotides match TRBD2. V shed 4 bases and J 0 bases; nucleotides not matched to a gene: 4. The CDR3 is made up of 16 amino acids. Per the germline V gene, CDR1 is SGDLS and CDR2 is YYNGEE. The CDR3 is CASSLAGGGSTDTQYF. CDR3 in DNA: TGTGCCAGCAGCTTAGCGGGAGGGGGCAGCACAGATACGCAGTATTTT.

V is TRBV30 and J is TRBJ2-5; no definite D call. The DNA end lines up better with TRBJ2-7; the J call may be wrong. Germline CDR1 and CDR2: GTSNPN and SVGIG (reference sequence). This CDR3 comprises 13 residues. CDR3: CAWNPFRDYEQYF. The CDR3 coding sequence is TGTGCCTGGAACCCCTTTAGAGACTACGAGCAGTACTTC.

The genes are TRBV29-1 and TRBJ2-1; 8 bases are shared with TRBD2. Germline loops: CDR1 SQVTM, CDR2 ANQGSEA. V was clipped by 0 bases and J by 4 bases; unmatched bases: 8. This CDR3 spans 16 amino acids. The CDR3 here is CSVEEGAGVSYNEQFF. CDR3 nucleotide sequence: TGCAGCGTTGAAGAAGGAGCGGGGGTTTCTTACAATGAGCAGTTCTTC.

The chain carries TRBV10-3 and TRBJ1-5; no definite D call. Per germline, CDR1 ENHRY and CDR2 SYGVKD. This CDR3 is built from 14 residues. Trimming removed 10 bases from V and 0 bases from J, with 13 bases in between. The CDR3 here is CATTQTDSNQPQHF. CDR3 nucleotides: TGTGCCACAACCCAGACGGATAGCAATCAGCCCCAGCATTTT.

The chain is built from TRBV27 and TRBJ1-3, with 7 bases that match TRBD1. Germline CDR1 and CDR2: MNHEY and SMNVEV (reference sequence). The J segment lost 7 bases and the V segment lost 9 bases, leaving 9 bases of the junction unmatched. The CDR3 is 13 residues long. CDR3 sequence: CARTTGFGNTIYF. The CDR3 DNA follows: TGTGCCAGAACGACAGGGTTCGGTAACACCATATATTTT.

There are a few counts of this clone. An end of the junction differs from the germline gene, which may be a read error. The rearrangement uses TRBV2 and TRBJ2-3, with TRBD2 as a possible D gene (6 bases). The CDR3 is made up of 16 amino acids. Germline V gene lookup returns CDR1 SNHLY and CDR2 FYNNEI. The CDR3 DNA is TGTGCCAGCAGTAAAGCCGACGGGAGTCCCACAGATACGCAGTATTTT. Its protein product is CASSKADGSPTDTQYF.